This TCR beta chain was recorded in a study of patients and donors after allogeneic stem cell transplantation. TCRdb passed the RT-PCR reads through MiXCR, listing each CDR3 protein once. The sample records roughly 250,000 distinct CDR3 sequences, roughly 13% being singletons. Many counts were recorded for this clonotype. Sequenced material: blood, either unsorted or a sorted T cell fraction (not recorded which). The clonotype was recovered from a human donor who was either an allogeneic HSCT recipient or a stem cell or donor lymphocyte infusion donor (not recorded which). It is not recorded whose cells these are; they may come from a transplant donor.

The DNA of the CDR3 is TGTGCCACCAGCACCCAACAGGGTGGCACAGATACGCAGTATTTT. It codes for CATSTQQGGTDTQYF. The rearrangement joins TRBV15 to TRBJ2-3, with TRBD1 as a possible D gene (6 bases). Germline V gives CDR1 LNHNV, CDR2 YYDKDF (reference sequence). V lost 4 bases and J 1 base, leaving 12 bases between the germline ends. This CDR3 is 15 amino acids long.